A selection of T cell receptor beta chains follows, all from one sample in a study of shared clonotypes between healthy human individuals. Measured with immunoSEQ multiplex PCR; TCRdb has only the in-frame clones, and not every one. The sample consists of 450,000 or so clones, around 77% of them appearing once. The sample taken for sequencing was PBMCs. The receptor set was obtained from a woman between 40 and 55 years old in good health. Some clones in this sample may be carry-over from other donors' samples. The CDR3 runs from the conserved cysteine through the conserved F or W.

TRBV30	TRBJ1-4	CAWSPLRERLSF
TRBV30	TRBJ2-7	CACRQDRLAGVLQTYEQYF
TRBV28	TRBJ2-3	CASRLRDTQYF
TRBV6-6	TRBJ1-2	CASSYGTSYNYGYTF
TRBV19	TRBJ1-5	CASSIGFVKGDQPQHF
TRBV7-2	TRBJ1-1	CASSPTGRTEAFF
TRBV29-1	TRBJ1-2	CSVFGQGAPNYGYTF
TRBV5-4	TRBJ2-1	CASSSMTSGRNEQFF
TRBV30	TRBJ1-4	CAWVRGGEKLFF
TRBV6-5	TRBJ2-7	CASSYRVDSYEQYF
TRBV7-2	TRBJ2-3	CASSLAASTDTQYF
TRBV6-6	TRBJ2-2	CATRPVGGTGELFF
TRBV18	TRBJ1-3	CASSPSGGRSGNTIYF
TRBV6-7	TRBJ2-2	CASRRFGELFF
TRBV5-1	TRBJ1-5	CASSPTTGSNQPQHF